This T cell receptor beta chain is drawn from a study of OX40 agonist ivuxolimab in advanced cancers. The wider study: The patients' treatment was ivuxolimab, an agonistic anti-OX40 (CD134) antibody. The dose-escalation cohort had hepatocellular carcinoma, melanoma, renal cell or head and neck cancer.

Method: immunoSEQ multiplex PCR; TCRdb's copy keeps in-frame clones and lacks some. This sample has under 60,000 clones, with about nine tenths found just once. In germline, CDR1 is MGHRA, CDR2 YSYEKL. Trimming removed 0 bases at V and 8 bases at J, with 13 bases between. This CDR3 has 14 residues. The V and J genes are TRBV4-1 and TRBJ2-5; D is tentatively TRBD1 or TRBD2 (5 bases each). The sequence was obtained from an adult with an advanced solid tumor such as melanoma, head and neck, liver or kidney cancer. The sample here was CD4+ or CD8+ T cells sorted from blood, taken in a trial of the OX40 agonist ivuxolimab. The DNA of the CDR3 is TGCGCCAGCAGCCAAGAGAGGAGAGGGGTAACCCAGTACTTC. Translated, it gives CASSQERRGVTQYF.